This T cell receptor beta chain was recovered during a study of STAT5B mutations in CD4+ large granular lymphocyte leukemia. Study as a whole: The CDR3 'QG' motif was associated with a particular HLA allele among healthy donors. Study results and limitations: No patients shared main leukemic clonotypes, though about 25% appeared at low frequency elsewhere. Without HLA matching, higher CD4+ than CD8+ T-LGLL clonality could reflect small sample size. 8/27 top patient clones versus 2/35 control clones were TRBV06-family.

Comment on this clone: The antigen remains unidentified.

The V gene end was trimmed by 1 base and the J gene end by 1 base; junction bases not matched to a gene: 1. CDR3 length equals 15 residues. Germline V gene lookup returns CDR1 KGHSH and CDR2 LQKENI. Method: immunoSEQ multiplex PCR; TCRdb's copy keeps in-frame clones and lacks some. The sample includes tens of thousands of clones, around 67% of them seen just once. Source material: CD4+ T cells from blood buffy coats. The genes are TRBV18 and TRBJ1-5; TRBD1 matches at 7 bases. This clonotype originated in a human donor in good health. In DNA form, the CDR3 reads TGTGCCAGCTCACCACGGGACAGCAGCAATCAGCCCCAGCATTTT. Protein sequence: CASSPRDSSNQPQHF. The full variable domain, rest sourced from reference TRBV18 and TRBJ1-5, is NAGVMQNPRHLVRRRGQEARLRCSPMKGHSHVYWYRQLPEEGLKFMVYLQKENIIDESGMPKERFSAEFPKEGPSILRIQQVVRGDSAAYFCASSPRDSSNQPQHFGDGTRLSIL.